The table lists the clone carrying this TCR beta chain with many counts. The antigen is undetermined. This specimen belongs to a study of blood T cells in healthy people across ages. A sample-barcoded 5' primer and a J-beta primer mix were used in a second PCR of roughly 6 to 12 cycles. Every cDNA molecule bore a tag from a template-switch adaptor containing 12 random nucleotides. Each sample provided no less than 2.5 million CDR3-containing paired-end reads. TCRdb recomputed calls from the 5' RACE reads with MiXCR, one row per CDR3 protein. The data show nearly 1 million distinct CDR3 sequences, 51% seen once. CDR1 and CDR2 from the germline V gene are MNHEY and SMNVEV (reference sequence). Trimming stripped 2 bases from V and 0 bases from J, with 8 bases between. The CDR3 is made up of 14 amino acids. Study-wide points: The study lacked donor CMV status, which possibly confounded expanded clonotype changes.

Sequenced input: blood. The chain uses TRBV27 and TRBJ2-7; D possibly corresponds to TRBD1 (5 bases). The clonotype comes from a woman in her sixties in good health. CDR3 DNA: TGTGCCAGCAGTTTAACAGGCCTCTCCTACGAGCAGTACTTC. This encodes CASSLTGLSYEQYF.